This note documents a single T cell receptor (beta chain) sequence. This sample is part of a study of blood T cell repertoires in COVID-19. Background on the study: In each case, the material was cDNA or gDNA derived from T cells, B-cell-depleted T cells, or PBMCs.

V shed 3 bases and J shed 2 bases, with 7 bases lying between them. Per the germline V gene, CDR1 is MDHEN and CDR2 is SYDVKM. CDR3 length: 13 residues. Followed longitudinally, the Seattle patients had been enrolled during active infection. Original processing notes: For nucleated cells, counts were estimated from reference gene primer amplification. TCRdb's copy holds only in-frame clones and misses some; the assay was immunoSEQ multiplex PCR. V and J calls and clone size are copied from that table; D and trimming were computed from the DNA. Among about 130,000 clones listed, about 88% were seen once.

Sequencing was carried out using peripheral blood. The sequence was obtained from a man aged 55-75 years with COVID-19, enrolled during active disease. The rearrangement links TRBV28 to TRBJ2-5, with D hard to call. The CDR3 is CASSLSYQETQYF. The DNA for the CDR3 is TGTGCCAGCAGTTTGAGCTATCAAGAGACCCAGTACTTC.